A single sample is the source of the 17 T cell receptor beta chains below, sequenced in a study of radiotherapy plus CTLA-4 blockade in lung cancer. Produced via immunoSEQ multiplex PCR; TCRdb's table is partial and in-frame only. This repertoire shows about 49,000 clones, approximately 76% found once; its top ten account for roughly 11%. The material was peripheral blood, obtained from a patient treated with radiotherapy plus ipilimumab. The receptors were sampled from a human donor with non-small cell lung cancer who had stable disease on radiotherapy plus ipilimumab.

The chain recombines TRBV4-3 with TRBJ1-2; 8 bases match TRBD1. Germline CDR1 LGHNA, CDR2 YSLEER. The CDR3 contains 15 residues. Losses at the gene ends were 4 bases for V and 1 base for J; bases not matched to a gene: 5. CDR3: CASSLGTGINYGYTF. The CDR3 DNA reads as TGCGCCAGCAGCCTCGGGACAGGCATTAACTATGGCTACACCTTC.

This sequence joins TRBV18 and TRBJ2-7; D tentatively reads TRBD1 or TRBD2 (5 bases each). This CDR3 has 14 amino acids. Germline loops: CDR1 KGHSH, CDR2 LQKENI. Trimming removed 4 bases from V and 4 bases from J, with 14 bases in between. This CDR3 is CASSRGTVDYEQYF. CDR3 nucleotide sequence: TGTGCCAGCTCACGGGGGACGGTCGATTACGAGCAGTACTTC.

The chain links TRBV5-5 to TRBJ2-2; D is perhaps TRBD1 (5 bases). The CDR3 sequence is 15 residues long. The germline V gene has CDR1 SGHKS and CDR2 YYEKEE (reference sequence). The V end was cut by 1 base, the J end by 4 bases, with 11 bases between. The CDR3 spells CASSLSRVPTGELFF. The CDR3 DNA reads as TGTGCCAGCAGCTTGTCCAGGGTTCCCACCGGGGAGCTGTTTTTT.

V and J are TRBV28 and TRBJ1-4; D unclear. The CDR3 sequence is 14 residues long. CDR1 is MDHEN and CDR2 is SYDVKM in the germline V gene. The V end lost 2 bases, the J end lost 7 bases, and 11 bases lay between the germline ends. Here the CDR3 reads CASSLGGKFEKLFF. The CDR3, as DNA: TGTGCCAGCAGTTTAGGAGGGAAATTTGAAAAACTGTTTTTT.

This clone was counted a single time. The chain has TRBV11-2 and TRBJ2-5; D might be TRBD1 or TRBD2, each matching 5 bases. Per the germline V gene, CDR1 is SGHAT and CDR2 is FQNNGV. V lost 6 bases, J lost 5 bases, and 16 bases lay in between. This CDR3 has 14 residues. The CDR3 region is CASSRTGGLETQYF. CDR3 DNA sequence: TGTGCCAGCAGTAGGACTGGGGGTTTGGAGACCCAGTACTTC.

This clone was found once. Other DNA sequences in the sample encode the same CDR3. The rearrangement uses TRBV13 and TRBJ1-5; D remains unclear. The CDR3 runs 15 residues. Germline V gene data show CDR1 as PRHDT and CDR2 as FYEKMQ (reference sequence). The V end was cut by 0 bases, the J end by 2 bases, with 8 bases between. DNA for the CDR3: TGTGCCAGCAGCTTAGGTAGGGCTGGCAATCAGCCCCAGCATTTT. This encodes CASSLGRAGNQPQHF. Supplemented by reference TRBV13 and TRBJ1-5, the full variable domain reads AAGVIQSPRHLIKEKRETATLKCYPIPRHDTVYWYQQGPGQDPQFLISFYEKMQSDKGSIPDRFSAQQFSDYHSELNMSSLELGDSALYFCASSLGRAGNQPQHFGDGTRLSIL.

CDR3 region: CASSLSSGGAYYEQYV. CDR3 DNA sequence: TGTGCCAGCAGTTTATCGAGCGGGGGGGCTTACTACGAGCAGTACGTC. V gene TRBV28 combines with J gene TRBJ2-7; 10 nucleotides align to TRBD2. The CDR3 runs to 16 residues. Trimming cost V 1 base and J 3 bases; bases outside gene matches: 6. Germline CDR1 reads MDHEN; CDR2 reads SYDVKM.

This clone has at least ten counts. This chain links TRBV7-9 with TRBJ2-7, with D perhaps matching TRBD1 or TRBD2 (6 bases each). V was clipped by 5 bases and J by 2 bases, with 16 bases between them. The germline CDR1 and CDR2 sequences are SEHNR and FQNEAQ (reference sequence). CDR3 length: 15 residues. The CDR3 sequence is CASSLTTGAAYEQYF. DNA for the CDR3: TGTGCCAGCAGCCTCACTACGGGGGCAGCCTACGAGCAGTACTTC.

CDR3: CASSRRTGVYGYTF. As DNA, the CDR3 is TGTGCCAGCAGCAGGCGGACAGGGGTCTATGGCTACACCTTC. The chain recombines TRBV5-6 with TRBJ1-2; 9 nucleotides align to TRBD1. In germline, CDR1 is SGHDT, CDR2 YYEEEE. The CDR3 totals 14 residues. The V gene end was trimmed by 4 bases and the J gene end by 4 bases; junction bases not matched to a gene: 5. Variable domain in full (rest from reference TRBV5-6 and TRBJ1-2): DAGVTQSPTHLIKTRGQQVTLRCSPKSGHDTVSWYQQALGQGPQFIFQYYEEEERQRGNFPDRFSGHQFPNYSSELNVNALLLGDSALYLCASSRRTGVYGYTFGSGTRLTVV.

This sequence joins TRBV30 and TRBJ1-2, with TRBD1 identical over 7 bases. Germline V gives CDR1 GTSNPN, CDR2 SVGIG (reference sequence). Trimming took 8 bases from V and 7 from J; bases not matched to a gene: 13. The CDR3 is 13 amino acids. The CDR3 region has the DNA TGTGCCCTGATGTCAGGGGACAGACCTGGCTACACCTTC. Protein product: CALMSGDRPGYTF.

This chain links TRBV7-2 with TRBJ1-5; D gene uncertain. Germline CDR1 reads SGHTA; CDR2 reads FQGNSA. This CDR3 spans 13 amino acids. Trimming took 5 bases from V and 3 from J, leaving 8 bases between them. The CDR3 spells CASSVIDNQPQHF. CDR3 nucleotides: TGTGCCAGCAGCGTCATTGACAATCAGCCCCAGCATTTT.

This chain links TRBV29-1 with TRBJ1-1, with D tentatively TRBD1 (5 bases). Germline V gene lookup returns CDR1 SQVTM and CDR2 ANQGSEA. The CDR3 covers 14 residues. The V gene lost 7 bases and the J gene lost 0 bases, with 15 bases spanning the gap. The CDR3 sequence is CSANTGGVNTEAFF. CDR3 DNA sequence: TGCAGCGCCAACACAGGAGGCGTGAACACTGAAGCTTTCTTT.

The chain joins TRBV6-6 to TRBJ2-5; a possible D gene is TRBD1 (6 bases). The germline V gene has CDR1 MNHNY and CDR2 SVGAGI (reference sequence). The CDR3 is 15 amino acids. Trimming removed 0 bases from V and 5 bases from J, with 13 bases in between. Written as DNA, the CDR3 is TGTGCCAGCAGTTACTCACGCCAGGGGTGGGAGACCCAGTACTTC. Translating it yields CASSYSRQGWETQYF.

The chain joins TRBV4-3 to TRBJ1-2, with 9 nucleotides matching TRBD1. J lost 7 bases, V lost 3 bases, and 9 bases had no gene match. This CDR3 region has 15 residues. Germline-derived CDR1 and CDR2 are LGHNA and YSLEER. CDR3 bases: TGCGCCAGCAGCCAGGAGACAGGGGGGTTAGGTGGCTACACCTTC. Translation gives CASSQETGGLGGYTF.

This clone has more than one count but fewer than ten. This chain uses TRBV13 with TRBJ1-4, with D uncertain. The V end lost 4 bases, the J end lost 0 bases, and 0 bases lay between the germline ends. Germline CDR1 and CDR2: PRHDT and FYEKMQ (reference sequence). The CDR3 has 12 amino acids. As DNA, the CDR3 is TGTGCCAGCAGCTCAACTAATGAAAAACTGTTTTTT. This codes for CASSSTNEKLFF.

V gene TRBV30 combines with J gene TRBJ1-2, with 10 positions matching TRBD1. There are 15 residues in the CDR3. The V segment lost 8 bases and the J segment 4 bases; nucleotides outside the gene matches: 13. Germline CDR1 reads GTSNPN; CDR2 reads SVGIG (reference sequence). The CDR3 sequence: CAIYRDRGIGYGYTF. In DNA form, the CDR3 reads TGTGCCATATACCGGGACAGGGGTATAGGCTATGGCTACACCTTC.

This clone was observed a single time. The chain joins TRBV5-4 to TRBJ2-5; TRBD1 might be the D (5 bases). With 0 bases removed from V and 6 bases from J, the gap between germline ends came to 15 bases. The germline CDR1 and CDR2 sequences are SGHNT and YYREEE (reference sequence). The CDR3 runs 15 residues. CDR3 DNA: TGTGCCAGCAGCTTGGAGACTCAGGGTGTTAAGACCCAGTACTTC. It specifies CASSLETQGVKTQYF.